The present T cell receptor beta chain was sequenced within a study of cytomegalovirus exposure and HLA in healthy donors. Libraries were prepared by immunoSEQ multiplex PCR; TCRdb keeps only in-frame clonotypes and omits some of them. The table includes 110,000 to 150,000 clones, around 88% detected once. This CDR3 contains 15 residues. The ends were cut back, 0 bases at V and 0 bases at J, with 9 bases in the middle. Germline CDR1 LGHNA, CDR2 YNFKEQ. This TCR derives from a woman under 30 in good health and CMV-seropositive. Source material: PBMCs. The chain links TRBV4-2 to TRBJ2-7; unclear D gene. CDR3 DNA sequence: TGTGCCAGCAGCCAAGATTTCGCGGCCTCCTACGAGCAGTACTTC. It is translated as CASSQDFAASYEQYF.